These T cell receptor beta chains were read from a single sample in a study of shared clonotypes between healthy human individuals. This table comes from immunoSEQ multiplex PCR, and its TCRdb copy is limited to in-frame clones, with some not included. The sample has some 2,100,000 clones, 93% seen once. Sequenced sample: naive CD8+ T cells from PBMCs. These receptors all stem from a man between 18 and 35 years old in good health. Some clones in this sample may be carry-over from other donors' samples. The CDR3 runs from the conserved cysteine through the conserved F or W. D genes are given only for firm matches. Some rows mark clone size as missing; the rest say once, few, many or name a class of expanded clone.

clone_size j_call d_call v_call cdr3_nt cdr3_aa
once TRBJ2-1 . TRBV4-1 TGCGCCAGCAGCCAAGATCTAGGGGTACTAGTCAATGAGCAGTTCTTC CASSQDLGVLVNEQFF
. TRBJ2-7 TRBD2 TRBV27 TGTGCCAGCAGTTTATCTAAGGCTAGCGGACTCTACGAGCAGTACTTC CASSLSKASGLYEQYF
. TRBJ1-1 . TRBV10-2 TGCGCCAGCAGGTACAGCCGGGCCACTGAAGCTTTCTTT CASRYSRATEAFF
. TRBJ2-7 . TRBV18 TGTGCCAGCTCACCACCCGACGCCGCCTACGAGCAGTACTTC CASSPPDAAYEQYF
. TRBJ1-5 TRBD1 TRBV19 TGTGCCAGTAGTATTTGGTCAGGGGGGATTCCAAATCAGCCCCAGCATTTT CASSIWSGGIPNQPQHF
. TRBJ2-1 . TRBV27 TGTGCCAGCAGCCTACTATCTGGAGAGCAGTTCTTC CASSLLSGEQFF
. TRBJ1-1 . TRBV29-1 TGCAGCGTTGGTCCTTCAATTAACGAAGCTTTCTTT CSVGPSINEAFF
. TRBJ2-3 TRBD2 TRBV4-3 TGCGCCAGCAGCCAATTGCTAGCGGGAGTAACAGATACGCAGTATTTT CASSQLLAGVTDTQYF
. TRBJ2-3 TRBD2 TRBV14 TGTGCCAGCAGCCAAGATTCGAGGACTAGCGGCACAGATACGCAGTATTTT CASSQDSRTSGTDTQYF
. TRBJ1-2 . TRBV27 TGTGCCAGCAGTCCCCGTGTGGGGGCAATCTATGGCTACACCTTC CASSPRVGAIYGYTF
. TRBJ1-1 . TRBV7-9 TGTGCCAGCAGCTTAGAGGGCGGGGCTGAAGCTTTCTTT CASSLEGGAEAFF
. TRBJ1-5 . TRBV19 TGTGCCAGTAGTATAGATCTGGAGGACCAGCCCCAGCATTTT CASSIDLEDQPQHF
. TRBJ2-5 . TRBV5-1 TGCGCCAGCAGCAACTCAAAGGGGGGAGAGACCCAGTACTTC CASSNSKGGETQYF
. TRBJ1-1 . TRBV5-4 TGTGCCAACAGCTTGGATAGGGGCCCAACCGCTTTCTTT CANSLDRGPTAFF
. TRBJ2-7 TRBD2 TRBV27 TGTGCCAGCAGTTCCACTAGCGGGAGTCCCTCCGGGCAGTACTTC CASSSTSGSPSGQYF
. TRBJ1-4 . TRBV7-9 TGTGCCAGCAGTTCCCTGCCGGGTATTAATGAAAAACTGTTTTTT CASSSLPGINEKLFF
. TRBJ2-7 TRBD2 TRBV10-2 TGCGCCAGCAGATTAGCGGGACCCTTATACGAGCAGTACTTC CASRLAGPLYEQYF
. TRBJ2-2 TRBD2 TRBV10-3 TGTGCCATCAGTGGCCCGACTAGCGGGAAGGGGAGTACCGGGGAGCTGTTTTTT CAISGPTSGKGSTGELFF
. TRBJ1-1 . TRBV7-3 TGTGCCAGCGGATCCGGGAACACTGAAGCTTTCTTT CASGSGNTEAFF
. TRBJ2-3 TRBD2 TRBV7-9 TGTGCCAGCAGCCTTCCGGGGACTAGCGAGCCAGATACGCAGTATTTT CASSLPGTSEPDTQYF
. TRBJ2-3 TRBD2 TRBV11-2 TGTGCCAGCAGCTTGGGGACTAGGCCCGGGGGAGATACGCAGTATTTT CASSLGTRPGGDTQYF
. TRBJ2-5 . TRBV19 TGTGCCAGTAGTCTCGGGGACCAAGAGACCCAGTACTTC CASSLGDQETQYF
. TRBJ2-7 . TRBV4-3 TGCGCCAGCAGCCGGGTACACCCCCCCTACGAGCAGTACTTC CASSRVHPPYEQYF
many TRBJ2-7 . TRBV7-9 TGTGCCAGCAGCTTAGAAGGGGGACCGACCCCCTACGAGCAGTACTTC CASSLEGGPTPYEQYF
. TRBJ1-2 . TRBV5-6 TGTGCCAGCAGCTTCCTAGTGGGCGGCTACACCTTC CASSFLVGGYTF
. TRBJ1-1 . TRBV7-3 TGTGCCAGCAGCATGTCAGGGAACACTGAAGCTTTCTTT CASSMSGNTEAFF
. TRBJ2-3 . TRBV2 TGTGCCAGCAGCGGCTACTGGTTGGATACGCAGTATTTT CASSGYWLDTQYF
. TRBJ2-7 . TRBV30 TGTGCCTGGAGTTCTACGGGACTCTCCTACGAGCAGTACTTC CAWSSTGLSYEQYF
once TRBJ1-5 . TRBV30 TGTGCCTGGAGTGAGGGGGGGCCTCAGCCCCAGCATTTT CAWSEGGPQPQHF
. TRBJ1-4 . TRBV5-6 TGTGCCAGCAGCTACGACAGATCTGAAAAACTGTTTTTT CASSYDRSEKLFF
. TRBJ2-7 . TRBV4-2 TGTGCCAGCAGCCAAACGCACGACAGGCCAGCCTACGAGCAGTACTTC CASSQTHDRPAYEQYF
. TRBJ1-4 TRBD1 TRBV5-4 TGTGCCAGCAGCTTTACAGGGGGAAAGGATGAAAAACTGTTTTTT CASSFTGGKDEKLFF
few TRBJ1-5 . TRBV27 TGTGCCAGCAGTTCCGGCAGGACTCAGCCCCAGCATTTT CASSSGRTQPQHF
. TRBJ2-7 . TRBV6-1 TGTGCCAGCAGTGAACGAGGGGGTCACGAGCAGTACTTC CASSERGGHEQYF
. TRBJ2-7 . TRBV27 TGTGCCAGCAGTCCTTTTCCGGTGGGGAGCTCCTACGAGCAGTACTTC CASSPFPVGSSYEQYF
. TRBJ2-2 . TRBV9 TGTGCCAGCAGCGTAGAGGGAGGTTGGACCGGGGAGCTGTTTTTT CASSVEGGWTGELFF
. TRBJ1-5 . TRBV4-1 TGCGCCAGCAGCCAAGACCCGCTCCTCTTTCGTAATCAGCCCCAGCATTTT CASSQDPLLFRNQPQHF
. TRBJ1-2 . TRBV5-1 TGCGCCAGCAGCGTAGACCGGGACTATGGCTACACCTTC CASSVDRDYGYTF
. TRBJ2-7 TRBD2 TRBV28 TGTGCCAGCATCGCAAGCGGGAGCTACGAGCAGTACTTC CASIASGSYEQYF
. TRBJ2-1 . TRBV10-3 TGTGCCATCAGTGAGTATCTAGCGTGGGGCGGGGCCTACAATGAGCAGTTCTTC CAISEYLAWGGAYNEQFF
once TRBJ2-2 . TRBV6-5 TGTGCCAGCAGTTACACCCGAGGACAAACCGGGGAGCTGTTTTTT CASSYTRGQTGELFF
. TRBJ1-1 TRBD1 TRBV30 TGTGCCTGGAGTGACGGGACAGGCGGTACCACTGAAGCTTTCTTT CAWSDGTGGTTEAFF
. TRBJ2-1 . TRBV7-9 TGTGCCAGCAGCCCCTTCCCCGGAGGGTTTTCCTACAATGAGCAGTTCTTC CASSPFPGGFSYNEQFF
. TRBJ2-1 . TRBV11-1 TGTGCCAGCAGCTTAGAGAGGTGGGGAGTCGGATATAATGAGCAGTTCTTC CASSLERWGVGYNEQFF
. TRBJ2-7 TRBD2 TRBV7-8 TGTGCCAGCAGCCCGACTAGCGGGAGTGCCCCCTCCTACGAGCAGTACTTC CASSPTSGSAPSYEQYF
. TRBJ2-1 . TRBV7-9 TGTGCCAGCAGCGAGGGACTCCTCTACAATGAGCAGTTCTTC CASSEGLLYNEQFF
once TRBJ2-1 . TRBV27 TGTGCCAGCAGTTTAGTTGGGTTTGATGATGAGCAGTTCTTC CASSLVGFDDEQFF
. TRBJ2-7 TRBD2 TRBV27 TGTGCCAGCAGACCGCCGGGACTATCAGGCGAGCAGTACTTC CASRPPGLSGEQYF
. TRBJ1-5 . TRBV4-3 TGCGCCAGCAGCCATGGGGCGGGACAGCCCCAGCATTTT CASSHGAGQPQHF